This TCR beta chain is drawn from a study of spatial heterogeneity in lung cancer. Study at large: Median follow-up for sequenced PBMC samples was about two years after resection, when such samples existed. Detection of beta-chain sequences consistently exceeded that of alpha-chain sequences.

This clonotype occurred many times. The study tagged each TCR cDNA molecule with a unique molecular identifier. TCRdb processed the 5' RACE reads anew with MiXCR; each CDR3 protein has one entry. The repertoire includes some 41,000 distinct CDR3 sequences, roughly 20% of them detected once, and approximately 6.8% sits in the top ten. Time point in this sample: blood at routine non-recurrence follow-up after resection. The input material, whole RNA from tumor, nontumor lung or frozen PBMC, was sequenced unsorted. Sequenced material: PBMCs, taken at follow-up. This TCR was recovered from a female donor with early-stage non-small cell lung cancer.

CDR3 loop: CASSLRASHTEAFF. The CDR3 DNA reads as TGTGCCAGCAGTTTACGGGCATCACACACTGAAGCTTTCTTT. The genes are TRBV12-3 or TRBV12-4 and TRBJ1-1; D ambiguous. Trimming shortened V by 2 bases and J by 3 bases, and 10 bases separated the two germline ends. The CDR3 is 14 residues long.